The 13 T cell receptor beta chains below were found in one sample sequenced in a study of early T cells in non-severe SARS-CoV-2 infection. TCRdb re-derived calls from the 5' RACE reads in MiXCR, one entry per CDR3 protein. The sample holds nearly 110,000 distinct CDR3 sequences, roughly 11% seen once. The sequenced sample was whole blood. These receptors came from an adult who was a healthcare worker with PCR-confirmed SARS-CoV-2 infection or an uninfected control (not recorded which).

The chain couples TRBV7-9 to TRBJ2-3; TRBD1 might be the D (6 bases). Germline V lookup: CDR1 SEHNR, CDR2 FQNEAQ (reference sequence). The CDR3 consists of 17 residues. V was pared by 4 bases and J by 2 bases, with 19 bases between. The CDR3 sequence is CASSSRVETGSTDTQYF. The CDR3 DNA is TGTGCCAGCAGCTCCCGCGTGGAGACAGGCTCCACAGATACGCAGTATTTT.

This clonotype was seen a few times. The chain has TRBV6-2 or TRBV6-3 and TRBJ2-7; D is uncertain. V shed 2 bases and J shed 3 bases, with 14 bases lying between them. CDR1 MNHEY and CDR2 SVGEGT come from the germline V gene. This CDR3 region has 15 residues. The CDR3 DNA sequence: TGTGCCAGCAGTTACACTGGCGGACGGAGCTACGAGCAGTACTTC. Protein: CASSYTGGRSYEQYF.

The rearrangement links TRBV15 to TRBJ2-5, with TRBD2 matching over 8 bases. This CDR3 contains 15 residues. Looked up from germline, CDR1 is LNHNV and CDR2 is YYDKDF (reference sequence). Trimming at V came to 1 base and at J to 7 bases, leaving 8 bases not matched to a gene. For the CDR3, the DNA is TGTGCCACCAGCAGAGTCGGAGCGGGAGTCGTGACCCAGTACTTC. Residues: CATSRVGAGVVTQYF.

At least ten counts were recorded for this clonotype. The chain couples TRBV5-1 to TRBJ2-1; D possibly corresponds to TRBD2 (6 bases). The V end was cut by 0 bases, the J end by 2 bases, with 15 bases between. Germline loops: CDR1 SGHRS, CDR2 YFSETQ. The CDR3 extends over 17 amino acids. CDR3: CASSLDKRARTYNEQFF. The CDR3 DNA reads TGCGCCAGCAGCTTGGATAAGCGGGCCCGCACCTACAATGAGCAGTTCTTC.

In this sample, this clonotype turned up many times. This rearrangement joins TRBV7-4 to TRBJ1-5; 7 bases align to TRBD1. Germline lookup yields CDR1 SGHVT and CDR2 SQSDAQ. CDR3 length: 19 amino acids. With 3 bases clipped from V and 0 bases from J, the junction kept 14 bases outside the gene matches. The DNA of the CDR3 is TGTGCCAGCAGCTTGATAAAACCGGGACAGACCATTAGCAATCAGCCCCAGCATTTT. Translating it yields CASSLIKPGQTISNQPQHF.

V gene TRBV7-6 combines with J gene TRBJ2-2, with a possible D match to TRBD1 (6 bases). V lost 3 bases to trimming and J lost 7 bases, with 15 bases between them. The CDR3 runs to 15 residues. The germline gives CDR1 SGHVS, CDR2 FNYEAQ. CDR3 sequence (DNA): TGTGCCAGCAGCTTTAACAGGGAGTTGGGCGGGGAGCTGTTTTTT. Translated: CASSFNRELGGELFF.

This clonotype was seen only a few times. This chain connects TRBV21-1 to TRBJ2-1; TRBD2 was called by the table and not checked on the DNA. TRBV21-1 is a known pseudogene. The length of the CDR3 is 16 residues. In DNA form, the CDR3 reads TGTGCCAGCAGCAAAGACAAGTGGCGGGAGATAAATGAGCAGTTCTTC. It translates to CASSKDKWREINEQFF.

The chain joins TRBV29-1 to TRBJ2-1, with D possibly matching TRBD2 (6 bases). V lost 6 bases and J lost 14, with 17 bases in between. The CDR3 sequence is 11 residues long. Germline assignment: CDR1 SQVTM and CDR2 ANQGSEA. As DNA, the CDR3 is TGCAGCGTCGAATTGAGCGGGCCGGAGTTCTTC. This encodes CSVELSGPEFF.

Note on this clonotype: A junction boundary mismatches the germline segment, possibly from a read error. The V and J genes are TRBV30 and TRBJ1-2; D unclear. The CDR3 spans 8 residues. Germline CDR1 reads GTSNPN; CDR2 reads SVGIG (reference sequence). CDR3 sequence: CSPDGYTF. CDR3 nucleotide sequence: TGCTCCCCTGATGGCTACACCTTC.

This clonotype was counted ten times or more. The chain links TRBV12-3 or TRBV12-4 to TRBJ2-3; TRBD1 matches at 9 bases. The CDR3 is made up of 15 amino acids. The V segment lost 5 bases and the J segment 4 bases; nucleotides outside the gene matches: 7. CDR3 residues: CASSKDRGMADTQYF. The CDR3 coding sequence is TGTGCCAGCAGTAAAGACAGGGGGATGGCAGATACGCAGTATTTT.

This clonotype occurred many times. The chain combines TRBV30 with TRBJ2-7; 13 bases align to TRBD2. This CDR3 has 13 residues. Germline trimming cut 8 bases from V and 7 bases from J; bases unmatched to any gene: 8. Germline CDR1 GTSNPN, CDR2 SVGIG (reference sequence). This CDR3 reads CARRTSGSLEQYF. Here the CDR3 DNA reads TGTGCCCGCCGGACTAGCGGGAGCCTTGAGCAGTACTTC.

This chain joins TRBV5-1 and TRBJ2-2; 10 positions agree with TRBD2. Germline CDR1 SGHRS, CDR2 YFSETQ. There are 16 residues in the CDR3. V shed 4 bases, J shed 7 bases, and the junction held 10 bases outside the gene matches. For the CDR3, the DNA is TGCGCCAGCAGCATCCTAGCGGGAGACAGCGGCGGGGAGCTGTTTTTT. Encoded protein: CASSILAGDSGGELFF.

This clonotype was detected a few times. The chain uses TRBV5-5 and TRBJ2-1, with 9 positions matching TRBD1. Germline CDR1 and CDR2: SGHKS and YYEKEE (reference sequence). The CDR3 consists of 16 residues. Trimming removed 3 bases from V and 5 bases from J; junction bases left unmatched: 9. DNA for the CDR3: TGTGCCAGCAGCTACTACCGGGACAGGGTTAACAATGAGCAGTTCTTC. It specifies CASSYYRDRVNNEQFF.